The 10 T cell receptor beta chains reported below all come from one sample, sequenced in a study of blood T cells in healthy people across ages. Primers used in a second PCR of roughly 6 to 11 cycles were a sample-barcoded 5' primer and a J-beta primer mix. TCRdb called the 5' RACE reads again in MiXCR, with one record for every CDR3 protein. In the table there are about 670,000 distinct CDR3 sequences, about 43% of which are singletons. Sequenced sample: blood. These receptors were taken from an older man in good health.

The chain uses TRBV20-1 and TRBJ2-7, with 11 bases lining up with TRBD1. The CDR3 length is 14 residues. CDR1 DFQATT and CDR2 SNEGSKA come from the germline V gene (reference sequence). V shed 3 bases, J shed 2 bases, and the junction held 3 bases outside the gene matches. DNA for the CDR3: TGCAGTGCTAGGGACAGGGGGCCTGCCTACGAGCAGTACTTC. Encoded protein: CSARDRGPAYEQYF.

This chain links TRBV5-1 with TRBJ1-1; no clear D. CDR3 size: 14 residues. The germline CDR1 and CDR2 sequences are SGHRS and YFSETQ. V was trimmed by 2 bases and J by 1 base, leaving 9 bases between them. CDR3 bases: TGCGCCAGCAGCTTCAACAGTCCGAACACTGAAGCTTTCTTT. Translated, it gives CASSFNSPNTEAFF. The variable domain in full, completed from reference TRBV5-1 and TRBJ1-1, reads KAGVTQTPRYLIKTRGQQVTLSCSPISGHRSVSWYQQTPGQGLQFLFEYFSETQRNKGNFPGRFSGRQFSNSRSEMNVSTLELGDSALYLCASSFNSPNTEAFFGQGTRLTVV.

The chain couples TRBV28 to TRBJ2-3; D might be TRBD1 (5 bases). The CDR3 is 14 amino acids. V was cut by 4 bases and J by 5 bases, with 13 bases left in between. Germline V gives CDR1 MDHEN, CDR2 SYDVKM. The CDR3 loop is CASSSRQGLDTQYF. The CDR3, as DNA: TGTGCCAGCAGTTCTCGTCAGGGTTTAGATACGCAGTATTTT.

This clonotype was seen only a few times. This chain links TRBV6-5 with TRBJ1-1; weak D call: TRBD1 (5 bases). The CDR3 has 14 amino acids. CDR1 MNHEY and CDR2 SVGAGI come from the germline V gene. V dropped 7 bases and J dropped 5 bases, with 17 bases sitting between them. The CDR3 protein is CASTGAQGRTEAFF. CDR3 DNA: TGTGCCAGCACTGGGGCGCAGGGAAGGACTGAAGCTTTCTTT.

This clonotype has just a few counts. The genes are TRBV7-2 and TRBJ2-2; 11 bases line up with TRBD2. V trimming: 7 bases; J trimming: 4 bases; junction bases outside the gene matches: 8. There are 16 residues in the CDR3. Per the germline V gene, CDR1 is SGHTA and CDR2 is FQGNSA. This CDR3 is CASNQLAGDGTGELFF. The CDR3 DNA reads TGTGCCAGCAACCAACTAGCGGGAGATGGCACCGGGGAGCTGTTTTTT.

This chain links TRBV7-9 with TRBJ2-6; D possibly corresponds to TRBD1 (6 bases). This CDR3 comprises 17 residues. V lost 8 bases, J lost 2 bases, and 19 bases lay in between. The germline V gene has CDR1 SEHNR and CDR2 FQNEAQ (reference sequence). The CDR3 coding sequence is TGTGCCAGCCCTCCGAAGCCTCAGGGGACTGGGGCCAACGTCCTGACTTTC. It is translated as CASPPKPQGTGANVLTF.

This clonotype showed up many times. The rearrangement joins TRBV4-3 to TRBJ1-2, with a possible D match to TRBD1 (5 bases). This CDR3 is built from 16 residues. Germline V gives CDR1 LGHNA, CDR2 YSLEER. The V end was cut by 2 bases, the J end by 8 bases, with 21 bases between. For the CDR3, the DNA is TGCGCCAGCAGCCAACAGGGCGTCGGATTTGGGGTCGGCTACACCTTC. It specifies CASSQQGVGFGVGYTF.

This sequence joins TRBV5-5 and TRBJ2-1; D is tentatively TRBD1 or TRBD2 (5 bases each). Germline V gene lookup returns CDR1 SGHKS and CDR2 YYEKEE (reference sequence). V dropped 4 bases and J dropped 6 bases, with 14 bases sitting between them. The CDR3 is made up of 14 amino acids. CDR3 in amino acids: CASSVGTPLNEQFF. The DNA of the CDR3 is TGTGCCAGCAGCGTCGGGACGCCGCTCAATGAGCAGTTCTTC. The full variable domain, rest sourced from reference TRBV5-5 and TRBJ2-1, is DAGVTQSPTHLIKTRGQQVTLRCSPISGHKSVSWYQQVLGQGPQFIFQYYEKEERGRGNFPDRFSARQFPNYSSELNVNALLLGDSALYLCASSVGTPLNEQFFGPGTRLTVL.

A few counts support this clonotype. The genes are TRBV7-9 and TRBJ2-5; D perhaps matches TRBD1 (5 bases). The CDR3 runs 14 residues. CDR1 and CDR2 (germline): SEHNR, FQNEAQ (reference sequence). V lost 2 bases to trimming and J lost 2 bases, with 9 bases between them. CDR3 residues: CASSLLRVQETQYF. CDR3 nucleotide sequence: TGTGCCAGCAGCTTACTCAGGGTACAAGAGACCCAGTACTTC. Based on the CDR3 plus reference TRBV7-9 and TRBJ2-5, the full variable domain is DTGVSQNPRHKITKRGQNVTFRCDPISEHNRLYWYRQTLGQGPEFLTYFQNEAQLEKSRLLSDRFSAERPKGSFSTLEIQRTEQGDSAMYLCASSLLRVQETQYFGPGTRLLVL.

This clonotype was observed a single time. The chain combines TRBV4-3 with TRBJ2-1; possible D gene TRBD1, 5 bases. Germline-derived CDR1 and CDR2 are LGHNA and YSLEER. This CDR3 comprises 13 residues. V lost 8 bases to trimming and J lost 7 bases, with 15 bases between them. The CDR3 sequence is CASGLGHQNEQFF. The CDR3 DNA sequence: TGCGCCAGCGGATTGGGGCACCAGAATGAGCAGTTCTTC.